One and the same sample provided the 12 T cell receptor beta chains below, sequenced in a study of blood T cell repertoires in COVID-19. Produced via immunoSEQ multiplex PCR; TCRdb's table is partial and in-frame only. The sample yields about 30,000 clones, under 95% seen once. Sample: peripheral blood. All receptors come from a man aged 50 or older with active COVID-19.

CDR3 coding DNA: TGTGCCAGCAGCCCGCGGGGTGAGACCCAGTACTTC. It translates to CASSPRGETQYF. J is TRBJ2-5 and V is TRBV5-4; possibly TRBD2 for D (6 bases). The CDR3 is 12 residues long. Germline CDR1 and CDR2: SGHNT and YYREEE (reference sequence). V lost 4 bases to trimming and J lost 5 bases, with 9 bases between them.

The chain has TRBV27 and TRBJ2-3; D perhaps matches TRBD1 (5 bases). The germline V gene has CDR1 MNHEY and CDR2 SMNVEV (reference sequence). The V end lost 8 bases, the J end lost 5 bases, and 17 bases lay between the germline ends. There are 14 residues in the CDR3. CDR3 loop: CASRLITGEDTQYF. The CDR3 DNA is TGTGCCAGCCGACTTATCACAGGCGAAGATACGCAGTATTTT.

V is TRBV19 and J is TRBJ1-2, with TRBD1 matching 7 bases. Trimming cost V 0 bases and J 5 bases; bases outside gene matches: 0. Per germline, CDR1 LNHDA and CDR2 SQIVND (reference sequence). The CDR3 sequence is 13 residues long. The CDR3 loop is CASSIDRGYGYTF. CDR3 DNA sequence: TGTGCCAGTAGTATAGACAGGGGGTATGGCTACACCTTC.

The chain uses TRBV3-1 (or the pseudogene TRBV3-2) and TRBJ1-3, with 8 nucleotides matching TRBD1. With 4 bases clipped from V and 4 bases from J, the junction kept 9 bases outside the gene matches. This CDR3 comprises 16 residues. Germline CDR1 LGHDT, CDR2 YNNKEL (reference sequence). CDR3 sequence: CASSPRQGNEGNTIYF. Written as DNA, the CDR3 is TGTGCCAGCAGCCCGAGACAGGGGAATGAAGGAAACACCATATATTTT.

This chain connects TRBV3-1 (or the pseudogene TRBV3-2) to TRBJ2-7; 7 positions agree with TRBD1. This CDR3 has 15 amino acids. Germline V gene lookup returns CDR1 LGHDT and CDR2 YNNKEL (reference sequence). The junction had 6 bases not matched to a gene; V was cut back by 4 bases and J by 0 bases. The CDR3 coding sequence is TGTGCCAGCAGCCCGGGACAGCTGAGCTCCTACGAGCAGTACTTC. This translates into CASSPGQLSSYEQYF.

CDR3 residues: CASSYGTPNYGYTF. In DNA form, the CDR3 reads TGTGCCAGCAGTTATGGCACCCCTAACTATGGCTACACCTTC. V gene TRBV6-5 combines with J gene TRBJ1-2; no clear D gene. The germline gives CDR1 MNHEY, CDR2 SVGAGI. V lost 3 bases and J lost 0, with 8 bases in between. The CDR3 has 14 residues.

Here the CDR3 DNA reads TGTGCCAGCAGGTTTTTCCTAGCGGGGGATACAGATACGCAGTATTTT. It encodes CASRFFLAGDTDTQYF. The V gene is TRBV2, the J gene TRBJ2-3; TRBD2 agrees at 10 bases. Germline CDR1 reads SNHLY; CDR2 reads FYNNEI. J gave up 3 bases and V 6 bases, and 9 bases lay outside the gene matches. CDR3 length equals 16 residues.

CDR3 nucleotides: TGTGCCAGCAGCCCCCGAACTCCTCCTACGCAGTATTTT. This gives the protein CASSPRTPPTQYF. V gene TRBV3-1 (or the pseudogene TRBV3-2) combines with J gene TRBJ2-3; D is unresolved. This CDR3 is built from 13 residues. The V and J ends lost 4 bases and 8 bases respectively, with 13 bases between them. Germline V gene sequence: CDR1 LGHDT, CDR2 YNNKEL (reference sequence).

This clone was seen more than once but under ten times. The chain carries TRBV6-1 and TRBJ2-7; no definite D call. Germline CDR1 and CDR2: MNHNS and SASEGT. Between the trimmed V and J ends, which lost 2 bases and 2 bases, there was a span of 16 bases. There are 16 residues in the CDR3. DNA for the CDR3: TGTGCCAGCAGTGAAACTGTTGGCGGCGGTCCCTACGAGCAGTACTTC. It is translated as CASSETVGGGPYEQYF.

The J gene is TRBJ1-2, the V gene TRBV28, with TRBD1 matching 9 bases. Germline CDR1 is MDHEN and CDR2 is SYDVKM. There are 13 residues in the CDR3. V shed 5 bases, J shed 8 bases, and the junction held 6 bases outside the gene matches. CDR3 protein: CASSGTGYFGYTF. CDR3 bases: TGTGCCAGCAGTGGGACAGGGTACTTCGGCTACACCTTC.

This chain connects TRBV18 to TRBJ1-4, with 7 bases fitting TRBD1. The CDR3 runs 16 residues. Trimming at V came to 4 bases and at J to 6 bases, leaving 11 bases not matched to a gene. From germline, CDR1 is KGHSH and CDR2 LQKENI. CDR3 coding DNA: TGTGCCAGCTCACTCCCGCCGGGACAGTCAGATGAAAAACTGTTTTTT. It yields the protein CASSLPPGQSDEKLFF.

The chain uses TRBV5-4 and TRBJ2-1; TRBD2 agrees at 11 bases. V shed 3 bases, J shed 8 bases, and the junction held 4 bases outside the gene matches. The CDR3 contains 14 residues. Germline loops: CDR1 SGHNT, CDR2 YYREEE (reference sequence). CDR3 in amino acids: CASSSGTSGDEQFF. In nucleotides, the CDR3 is TGTGCCAGCAGCTCGGGGACTAGCGGCGATGAGCAGTTCTTC.